Listed below are T cell receptor beta chains from one sample, sequenced in a study of T-cell memory formation after mild COVID-19. MiXCR, applied by TCRdb to the 5' RACE reads, yields one record per CDR3 protein. The data hold tens of thousands of distinct CDR3 sequences, with about 13% observed a single time. Material: PBMCs or a T cell subset sorted from them (not recorded which). Receptors were obtained from an adult woman who had mild COVID-19 (a few samples of this study predate the infection). Cell type and time point are not known. Both conserved end residues are part of each CDR3. The D gene is left open where the match is weak. Where a row states a size, it is once, few, many or the class of an expanded clone; other rows omit it.

CDR3aa: CASSQSGGAPLEQYF
CDR3nt: TGTGCCAGCAGTCAGAGCGGGGGGGCTCCTCTCGAGCAGTACTTC
j_gene: TRBJ2-7
v_gene: TRBV12-3/TRBV12-4
d_gene: TRBD2
abundance: -

CDR3aa: CASSFGLAGYNEQFF
CDR3nt: TGTGCCAGCAGCTTCGGGCTAGCGGGATACAATGAGCAGTTCTTC
j_gene: TRBJ2-1
v_gene: TRBV7-3
d_gene: TRBD2
abundance: -

CDR3aa: CASSYSPVPNEKLFF
CDR3nt: TGTGCCAGCAGTTACTCACCAGTTCCTAATGAAAAACTGTTTTTT
j_gene: TRBJ1-4
v_gene: TRBV6-5
d_gene: -
abundance: -

CDR3aa: CASSPAGELFF
CDR3nt: TGTGCCAGCAGCCCAGCCGGGGAGCTGTTTTTT
j_gene: TRBJ2-2
v_gene: TRBV7-9
d_gene: -
abundance: -

CDR3aa: CASSFSEGNHYAAFF
CDR3nt: TGTGCCAGCAGTTTTTCGGAAGGGAATCATTACGCAGCTTTCTTT
j_gene: TRBJ1-1
v_gene: TRBV6-5
d_gene: -
abundance: few

CDR3aa: CASSPRTSGAPHITDTQYF
CDR3nt: TGTGCCAGCAGCCCGCGGACTAGCGGGGCTCCGCATATCACAGATACGCAGTATTTT
j_gene: TRBJ2-3
v_gene: TRBV7-9
d_gene: TRBD2
abundance: -

CDR3aa: CASSTQGGQTDTQYF
CDR3nt: TGTGCCAGCAGCACCCAGGGGGGCCAAACAGATACGCAGTATTTT
j_gene: TRBJ2-3
v_gene: TRBV9
d_gene: -
abundance: few

CDR3aa: CASSPSVLRLAGGSDEQFF
CDR3nt: TGTGCCAGCAGTCCCTCTGTTCTGAGACTAGCGGGAGGCAGCGATGAGCAGTTCTTC
j_gene: TRBJ2-1
v_gene: TRBV27
d_gene: TRBD2
abundance: many

CDR3aa: CASSQREGVNEQFF
CDR3nt: TGTGCCAGCTCACAGCGGGAGGGCGTAAATGAGCAGTTCTTC
j_gene: TRBJ2-1
v_gene: TRBV14
d_gene: TRBD2
abundance: few

CDR3aa: CASSQVNEQYF
CDR3nt: TGCGCCAGCAGCCAAGTGAACGAGCAGTACTTC
j_gene: TRBJ2-7
v_gene: TRBV4-1
d_gene: -
abundance: -

CDR3aa: CAISSGVDTDTQYF
CDR3nt: TGTGCCATCAGCAGCGGGGTCGACACAGATACGCAGTATTTT
j_gene: TRBJ2-3
v_gene: TRBV10-3
d_gene: TRBD2
abundance: few

CDR3aa: CASSQDKGGLREQYF
CDR3nt: TGTGCCAGCAGCCAAGATAAGGGGGGGCTCCGCGAGCAGTACTTC
j_gene: TRBJ2-7
v_gene: TRBV4-2
d_gene: -
abundance: few

CDR3aa: CASSLTGGGEQYF
CDR3nt: TGTGCCAGCAGCTTAACAGGGGGCGGCGAGCAGTACTTC
j_gene: TRBJ2-7
v_gene: TRBV7-8
d_gene: TRBD1
abundance: many

CDR3aa: CASSLAPDTDTQYF
CDR3nt: TGTGCCAGCAGCTTAGCGCCGGACACAGATACGCAGTATTTT
j_gene: TRBJ2-3
v_gene: TRBV7-9
d_gene: -
abundance: many

CDR3aa: CASSASMSGTEEQYF
CDR3nt: TGTGCCAGCAGTGCCTCGATGTCAGGGACCGAGGAGCAGTACTTC
j_gene: TRBJ2-7
v_gene: TRBV27
d_gene: -
abundance: -

CDR3aa: CASSELGGTTGDTQYF
CDR3nt: TGTGCCAGCAGTGAGTTAGGCGGGACGACGGGAGATACGCAGTATTTT
j_gene: TRBJ2-3
v_gene: TRBV25-1
d_gene: -
abundance: -

CDR3aa: CASSPDFYNEQFF
CDR3nt: TGTGCCAGCAGCCCTGATTTCTACAATGAGCAGTTCTTC
j_gene: TRBJ2-1
v_gene: TRBV14
d_gene: -
abundance: few

CDR3aa: CSAYLSSYNEQFF
CDR3nt: TGCAGCGCTTACCTAAGCTCCTACAATGAGCAGTTCTTC
j_gene: TRBJ2-1
v_gene: TRBV20-1
d_gene: -
abundance: few

CDR3aa: CASSGVTGVGTDTQYF
CDR3nt: TGTGCCAGCAGCGGTGTAACAGGGGTGGGCACAGATACGCAGTATTTT
j_gene: TRBJ2-3
v_gene: TRBV9
d_gene: TRBD1
abundance: -

CDR3aa: CASSETKGTEAFF
CDR3nt: TGCGCCAGCAGTGAAACGAAAGGTACTGAAGCTTTCTTT
j_gene: TRBJ1-1
v_gene: TRBV10-1
d_gene: -
abundance: -

CDR3aa: CASSLAFRENTEAFF
CDR3nt: TGTGCCAGCAGTTTAGCATTTCGAGAGAACACTGAAGCTTTCTTT
j_gene: TRBJ1-1
v_gene: TRBV12-3/TRBV12-4
d_gene: -
abundance: few

CDR3aa: CASTPGGGTDQFF
CDR3nt: TGTGCCAGCACCCCAGGGGGCGGGACAGATCAGTTCTTC
j_gene: TRBJ2-1
v_gene: TRBV12-3/TRBV12-4
d_gene: TRBD1
abundance: -

CDR3aa: CSVDPRGTNNEQYF
CDR3nt: TGCAGCGTTGATCCCCGCGGGACGAACAACGAGCAGTACTTC
j_gene: TRBJ2-7
v_gene: TRBV29-1
d_gene: -
abundance: many

CDR3aa: CASSYGDRTTDTQYF
CDR3nt: TGTGCCAGCAGTTATGGGGACAGGACCACAGATACGCAGTATTTT
j_gene: TRBJ2-3
v_gene: TRBV6-2/TRBV6-3
d_gene: TRBD1
abundance: few

CDR3aa: CASSLGSGVSYEQYF
CDR3nt: TGTGCCAGCAGTTTGGGCAGCGGGGTCTCCTACGAGCAGTACTTC
j_gene: TRBJ2-7
v_gene: TRBV27
d_gene: TRBD2
abundance: -

CDR3aa: CSARGDSNYF
CDR3nt: TGCAGTGCTAGAGGGGACAGTAACTACTTC
j_gene: TRBJ2-7
v_gene: TRBV20-1
d_gene: TRBD1
abundance: -

CDR3aa: CASSGGTGGFEAFF
CDR3nt: TGCGCCAGCAGCGGGGGGACAGGGGGCTTTGAAGCTTTCTTT
j_gene: TRBJ1-1
v_gene: TRBV5-1
d_gene: TRBD1
abundance: -

CDR3aa: CSAEGRESYEQYF
CDR3nt: TGCAGTGCCGAGGGGCGGGAGTCCTACGAGCAGTACTTC
j_gene: TRBJ2-7
v_gene: TRBV20-1
d_gene: TRBD2
abundance: few

CDR3aa: CASTASTEAFF
CDR3nt: TGTGCCAGCACCGCGAGCACTGAAGCTTTCTTT
j_gene: TRBJ1-1
v_gene: TRBV12-3/TRBV12-4
d_gene: -
abundance: -

CDR3aa: CASSVGGGLGDEQYF
CDR3nt: TGTGCCAGCAGCGTAGGAGGGGGTTTAGGCGACGAGCAGTACTTC
j_gene: TRBJ2-7
v_gene: TRBV9
d_gene: -
abundance: few

CDR3aa: CASSLVPGAPSGELFF
CDR3nt: TGCGCCAGCAGCTTGGTACCGGGAGCACCATCCGGGGAGCTGTTTTTT
j_gene: TRBJ2-2
v_gene: TRBV5-1
d_gene: -
abundance: -

CDR3aa: CASSFPGHNQNNYGYTF
CDR3nt: TGTGCCAGCAGCTTTCCGGGACACAACCAAAATAACTATGGCTACACCTTC
j_gene: TRBJ1-2
v_gene: TRBV7-9
d_gene: -
abundance: few

CDR3aa: CASSFGGTAPYLRQETQYF
CDR3nt: TGTGCCAGCAGCTTTGGAGGGACAGCGCCCTACCTAAGACAAGAGACCCAGTACTTC
j_gene: TRBJ2-5
v_gene: TRBV21-1
d_gene: -
abundance: -

CDR3aa: CASSRGSDTQYF
CDR3nt: TGTGCCAGCAGCCGGGGCTCAGATACGCAGTATTTT
j_gene: TRBJ2-3
v_gene: TRBV7-9
d_gene: -
abundance: -

CDR3aa: CSASSGRAYEQYF
CDR3nt: TGCAGCGCCTCTAGCGGGAGGGCCTACGAGCAGTACTTC
j_gene: TRBJ2-7
v_gene: TRBV29-1
d_gene: TRBD2
abundance: few